The 29 T cell receptor beta chains reported below all come from one sample, sequenced in a study of T cell changes during pregnancy in multiple sclerosis. Sequencing used immunoSEQ multiplex PCR; TCRdb keeps in-frame clones, though not all of them. The profile shows approximately 40,000 clones, around 92% of them singletons. The starting material was CD4+ T cells from peripheral blood mononuclear cells, obtained in the third trimester of pregnancy. The receptors here all came from a female donor with multiple sclerosis, enrolled in a pregnancy study.

The V call is TRBV5-4, the J call TRBJ2-2; no definite D call. Germline CDR1 and CDR2: SGHNT and YYREEE (reference sequence). Deletions cut 4 bases from V and 0 bases from J, with 10 bases between. CDR3 size: 15 residues. In DNA form, the CDR3 reads TGTGCCAGCAGCCCCCCGGGTTCGAACACCGGGGAGCTGTTTTTT. Amino acid sequence: CASSPPGSNTGELFF.

The table lists this clone with a few counts. The chain couples TRBV6-5 to TRBJ2-2; no clear D gene. Germline V CDR1 and CDR2: MNHEY, SVGAGI. This CDR3 is built from 14 residues. Trimming removed 1 base at V and 4 bases at J, with 7 bases between. In nucleotides, the CDR3 is TGTGCCAGCAGTTACTGGGCATCCACCGGGGAGCTGTTTTTT. Its translation: CASSYWASTGELFF.

This clone was picked up one time. The CDR3 DNA follows: TGCGCCAGCAGCTTGGCGGGGACAGGGAACACCGGGGAGCTGTTTTTT. This gives the protein CASSLAGTGNTGELFF. The chain couples TRBV5-1 to TRBJ2-2, with 8 positions matching TRBD1. This CDR3 has 16 amino acids. Germline assignment: CDR1 SGHRS and CDR2 YFSETQ. Losses at the gene ends were 0 bases for V and 1 base for J; bases not matched to a gene: 2.

V is TRBV6-5 and J is TRBJ2-7; possible D gene TRBD2, 6 bases. The CDR3 is made up of 14 amino acids. In germline, CDR1 is MNHEY, CDR2 SVGAGI. V dropped 0 bases and J dropped 3 bases, with 9 bases sitting between them. The CDR3 region is CASSYSTSNYEQYF. The CDR3 region has the DNA TGTGCCAGCAGTTACTCTACTAGCAACTACGAGCAGTACTTC.

The V gene is TRBV7-9, the J gene TRBJ2-1; no clear D gene. Looked up from germline, CDR1 is SEHNR and CDR2 is FQNEAQ (reference sequence). V was pared by 5 bases and J by 8 bases, with 4 bases between. There are 10 residues in the CDR3. This CDR3 is CASSPHEQFF. CDR3 nucleotide sequence: TGTGCCAGCAGCCCTCATGAGCAGTTCTTC.

The V call is TRBV6-6, the J call TRBJ1-4, with D unclear. The CDR3 runs 14 residues. Germline V gene sequence: CDR1 MNHNY, CDR2 SVGAGI (reference sequence). Between the trimmed V and J ends, which lost 3 bases and 8 bases, there was a span of 13 bases. The CDR3, as DNA: TGTGCCAGCAGTTATGTCGATACGGGGGAAAAACTGTTTTTT. It codes for CASSYVDTGEKLFF.

The chain combines TRBV28 with TRBJ1-3; D is unclear. This CDR3 region has 15 residues. Trimming took off 2 bases at V and 4 bases at J, with 12 bases between the two ends. CDR1 and CDR2 from the germline V gene are MDHEN and SYDVKM. CDR3 sequence (DNA): TGTGCCAGCAGTTTAGTTGGCGCCAGGGGAAACACCATATATTTT. It is translated as CASSLVGARGNTIYF. Together with reference TRBV28 and TRBJ1-3, the CDR3 gives the full variable domain: DVKVTQSSRYLVKRTGEKVFLECVQDMDHENMFWYRQDPGLGLRLIYFSYDVKMKEKGDIPEGYSVSREKKERFSLILESASTNQTSMYLCASSLVGARGNTIYFGEGSWLTVV.

The chain links TRBV4-3 to TRBJ2-4; weak D call: TRBD2 (5 bases). This CDR3 is 15 amino acids long. Trimming stripped 4 bases from V and 3 bases from J, with 13 bases between. Germline assignment: CDR1 LGHNA and CDR2 YSLEER. The CDR3 reads CASSLWAGSKNIQYF. The DNA for the CDR3 is TGCGCCAGCAGCCTTTGGGCGGGCAGCAAAAACATTCAGTACTTC.

The gene calls are TRBV19 and TRBJ2-5; 9 bases are shared with TRBD1. J lost 5 bases, V lost 4 bases, and 8 bases had no gene match. CDR3 size: 15 residues. The V gene's germline CDR1 is LNHDA and CDR2 SQIVND (reference sequence). CDR3 sequence: CASSTGQGTTETQYF. The CDR3 DNA reads as TGTGCCAGTAGTACGGGACAGGGAACGACCGAGACCCAGTACTTC.

This rearrangement joins TRBV7-2 to TRBJ1-1; possibly TRBD1 for D (6 bases). This CDR3 contains 14 residues. The V end was cut by 5 bases, the J end by 0 bases, with 10 bases between. Germline assignment: CDR1 SGHTA and CDR2 FQGNSA. The CDR3 sequence is CASSTGLVNTEAFF. In DNA form, the CDR3 reads TGTGCCAGCAGCACAGGGTTGGTGAACACTGAAGCTTTCTTT. The full variable domain, with the rest looked up from reference TRBV7-2 and TRBJ1-1, is GAGVSQSPSNKVTEKGKDVELRCDPISGHTALYWYRQSLGQGLEFLIYFQGNSAPDKSGLPSDRFSAERTGGSVSTLTIQRTQQEDSAVYLCASSTGLVNTEAFFGQGTRLTVV.

The genes are TRBV6-6 and TRBJ2-7, with a weak D call TRBD1 (6 bases). CDR3 length: 16 amino acids. Looked up from germline, CDR1 is MNHNY and CDR2 is SVGAGI (reference sequence). The ends were cut back, 2 bases at V and 0 bases at J, with 14 bases in the middle. For the CDR3, the DNA is TGTGCCAGCAGTTACCCGACAGGCCCTACCTCCTACGAGCAGTACTTC. It translates to CASSYPTGPTSYEQYF.

The genes are TRBV18 and TRBJ2-1; 9 bases map to TRBD2. The CDR3 spans 16 residues. The germline CDR1 and CDR2 sequences are KGHSH and LQKENI. Trimming cost V 3 bases and J 2 bases; bases outside gene matches: 5. The CDR3 sequence: CASSPLAGPAYNEQFF. The CDR3 bases are TGTGCCAGCTCACCTCTAGCGGGGCCGGCCTACAATGAGCAGTTCTTC.

The CDR3 bases are TGTGCCAGCAGTGGAGACACCGGGGAGCTGTTTTTT. Translation: CASSGDTGELFF. The J gene is TRBJ2-2, the V gene TRBV6-4, with D unclear. CDR3 size: 12 residues. The germline gives CDR1 MRHNA, CDR2 SNTAGT. Trimming shortened V by 4 bases and J by 3 bases, and 3 bases separated the two germline ends.

The chain combines TRBV6-1 with TRBJ1-4; D might be TRBD1 (5 bases). Germline CDR1 and CDR2: MNHNS and SASEGT. The CDR3 has 13 residues. Trimming pared 6 bases from V and 8 bases from J, leaving 13 bases between. In DNA form, the CDR3 reads TGTGCCAGCAGCTTGGACACGGCCGAAAAACTGTTTTTT. This gives the protein CASSLDTAEKLFF.

V gene TRBV19 combines with J gene TRBJ2-1; TRBD2 matches 10 bases. This CDR3 comprises 15 residues. Trimming at V came to 5 bases and at J to 9 bases, leaving 10 bases not matched to a gene. CDR1 is LNHDA and CDR2 is SQIVND in the germline V gene (reference sequence). As DNA, the CDR3 is TGTGCCAGTAGTCCCCGGACTAGCGGCGGCGGTGAGCAGTTCTTC. The encoded protein is CASSPRTSGGGEQFF. Variable domain in full (rest from reference TRBV19 and TRBJ2-1): DGGITQSPKYLFRKEGQNVTLSCEQNLNHDAMYWYRQDPGQGLRLIYYSQIVNDFQKGDIAEGYSVSREKKESFPLTVTSAQKNPTAFYLCASSPRTSGGGEQFFGPGTRLTVL.

This chain uses TRBV5-4 with TRBJ1-1, with D tentatively TRBD1 (5 bases). The CDR3 totals 17 residues. Germline V CDR1 and CDR2: SGHNT, YYREEE (reference sequence). The V end was cut by 5 bases, the J end by 0 bases, with 20 bases between. The CDR3 nucleotides are TGTGCCAGCAGTCAAGGGGCGGCAGGGCCTGTGAACACTGAAGCTTTCTTT. Amino acid sequence: CASSQGAAGPVNTEAFF.

The chain carries TRBV5-6 and TRBJ2-2; D uncertain. Germline-derived CDR1 and CDR2 are SGHDT and YYEEEE. V was cut by 6 bases and J by 0 bases, with 9 bases left in between. CDR3 length equals 14 residues. CDR3: CASTARTNTGELFF. In DNA, the CDR3 is TGTGCCAGCACCGCCAGGACGAACACCGGGGAGCTGTTTTTT. The full variable domain, completed using reference TRBV5-6 and TRBJ2-2, is DAGVTQSPTHLIKTRGQQVTLRCSPKSGHDTVSWYQQALGQGPQFIFQYYEEEERQRGNFPDRFSGHQFPNYSSELNVNALLLGDSALYLCASTARTNTGELFFGEGSRLTVL.

The rearrangement links TRBV28 to TRBJ2-2; D uncertain. Trimming removed 6 bases from V and 3 bases from J, with 17 bases in between. Germline CDR1 MDHEN, CDR2 SYDVKM. The CDR3 extends over 16 amino acids. The chain's CDR3 is CASSWVGSAYTGELFF. As DNA, the CDR3 is TGTGCCAGCAGCTGGGTTGGCAGCGCATACACCGGGGAGCTGTTTTTT.

The chain has TRBV7-2 and TRBJ2-1; TRBD2 agrees at 9 bases. The germline V gene encodes CDR1 SGHTA and CDR2 FQGNSA. Trimming took 4 bases from V and 2 from J; bases not matched to a gene: 9. The length of the CDR3 is 17 residues. In DNA, the CDR3 is TGTGCCAGCAGCTCGAATAGCGGGAGCCCTACCTACAATGAGCAGTTCTTC. It is translated as CASSSNSGSPTYNEQFF.

This clone was seen a single time. The chain has TRBV6-5 and TRBJ1-5; tentatively, D is TRBD1 (5 bases). The V end was cut by 11 bases, the J end by 6 bases, with 14 bases between. This CDR3 contains 12 residues. Germline V gene lookup returns CDR1 MNHEY and CDR2 SVGAGI. The CDR3 spells CAPAGRGQPQHF. The DNA of the CDR3 is TGTGCCCCTGCGGGGCGAGGTCAGCCCCAGCATTTT.

This clone was recorded once. The CDR3, as DNA: TGTGCCAGCAGTCCTTTAAGGAGCTTCTCCTACAATGAGCAGTTCTTC. Encoded protein: CASSPLRSFSYNEQFF. The genes are TRBV27 and TRBJ2-1; no reliable D call. The CDR3 loop spans 16 amino acids. Germline V lookup: CDR1 MNHEY, CDR2 SMNVEV (reference sequence). The V end lost 5 bases, the J end lost 0 bases, and 14 bases lay between the germline ends.

The chain combines TRBV28 with TRBJ1-1, with D tentatively TRBD1 (6 bases). The CDR3 totals 14 residues. Germline V CDR1 and CDR2: MDHEN, SYDVKM. Deletions cut 5 bases from V and 11 bases from J, with 21 bases between. CDR3 region: CASSTQMTGFDAFF. CDR3 DNA sequence: TGTGCCAGCAGTACCCAAATGACAGGATTTGACGCTTTCTTT.

The V and J genes are TRBV2 and TRBJ1-1; D is unresolved. Germline loops: CDR1 SNHLY, CDR2 FYNNEI. V lost 4 bases to trimming and J lost 1 base, with 7 bases between them. This CDR3 has 13 residues. Here the CDR3 reads CASSARENTEAFF. Here the CDR3 DNA reads TGTGCCAGCAGTGCACGGGAGAACACTGAAGCTTTCTTT.

The chain links TRBV19 to TRBJ2-2, with a tentative D call TRBD1 (6 bases). Looked up from germline, CDR1 is LNHDA and CDR2 is SQIVND (reference sequence). Trimming took 3 bases from V and 0 from J, leaving 11 bases between them. CDR3 length: 16 amino acids. The CDR3 coding sequence is TGTGCCAGTAGTATCCTGGGGGCCACGAACACCGGGGAGCTGTTTTTT. Amino acid sequence: CASSILGATNTGELFF. The full variable domain, rest sourced from reference TRBV19 and TRBJ2-2, is DGGITQSPKYLFRKEGQNVTLSCEQNLNHDAMYWYRQDPGQGLRLIYYSQIVNDFQKGDIAEGYSVSREKKESFPLTVTSAQKNPTAFYLCASSILGATNTGELFFGEGSRLTVL.

V gene TRBV5-5 combines with J gene TRBJ1-5; D remains ambiguous. Germline lookup yields CDR1 SGHKS and CDR2 YYEKEE (reference sequence). The CDR3 consists of 13 residues. Trimming removed 0 bases from V and 8 bases from J, with 9 bases in between. In DNA form, the CDR3 reads TGTGCCAGCAGCTTGGGAGGTAACGAGCCCCAGCATTTT. It is translated as CASSLGGNEPQHF.

The V gene is TRBV9, the J gene TRBJ2-2; D is perhaps TRBD1 (6 bases). CDR3 length: 14 residues. Germline CDR1 and CDR2: SGDLS and YYNGEE. The V end was cut by 3 bases, the J end by 7 bases, with 13 bases between. CDR3 in amino acids: CASSEGEGVGELFF. The CDR3 nucleotides read TGTGCCAGCAGCGAGGGGGAAGGGGTCGGGGAGCTGTTTTTT.

The chain uses TRBV27 and TRBJ2-5; 11 positions agree with TRBD2. This CDR3 is 14 amino acids long. J lost 5 bases, V lost 5 bases, and 4 bases had no gene match. Per the germline V gene, CDR1 is MNHEY and CDR2 is SMNVEV (reference sequence). The CDR3 sequence: CASSVSSGRETQYF. In nucleotides, the CDR3 is TGTGCCAGCAGTGTGTCTAGCGGGAGGGAGACCCAGTACTTC.

The V and J genes are TRBV16 and TRBJ2-7; D unresolved. Looked up from germline, CDR1 is KGHSY and CDR2 is FQNENV. This CDR3 region has 12 residues. V lost 0 bases and J 2 bases, leaving 2 bases between the germline ends. CDR3 residues: CASSQSTYEQYF. The CDR3 nucleotides read TGTGCCAGCAGCCAATCCACCTACGAGCAGTACTTC.

The chain is built from TRBV5-1 and TRBJ2-1, with D unclear. V was pared by 4 bases and J by 9 bases, with 17 bases between. The CDR3 totals 14 residues. Germline lookup yields CDR1 SGHRS and CDR2 YFSETQ. In DNA form, the CDR3 reads TGCGCCAGCAGCCGCACCCGGTCCAACGGTGAGCAGTTCTTC. Translation gives CASSRTRSNGEQFF.